This passage covers 4 T cell receptor beta chains from one sample sequenced in a study of human T cells and chemical hapten exposure. Time point described: patch test 1, 2 weeks after DPC sensitization. Regarding treatment: therapeutic diphenylcyclopropenone sensitization with weekly scalp DPC. MiXCR was run by TCRdb on the RACE reads, yielding one entry per CDR3 protein. The sample holds about 90,000 distinct CDR3 sequences, about 11% seen once. Sequencing used whole blood, obtained in connection with sensitization to the hapten diphenylcyclopropenone (DPC). These receptors all stem from a man aged 40-50 years with alopecia areata. Some clones in this sample may be carry-over from other donors' samples.

The table lists this clonotype with many counts. This chain links TRBV20-1 with TRBJ1-6, with a tentative D call TRBD1 (5 bases). This CDR3 region has 14 residues. Deletions cut 3 bases from V and 6 bases from J, with 12 bases between. Germline V gene lookup returns CDR1 DFQATT and CDR2 SNEGSKA (reference sequence). CDR3 protein: CSASRSGGNSPLHF. The CDR3 DNA sequence: TGCAGTGCTAGTAGGAGCGGGGGTAATTCACCCCTCCACTTT.

The chain recombines TRBV7-9 with TRBJ2-3; D might be TRBD1 (6 bases). The CDR3 extends over 15 amino acids. V lost 5 bases and J 3 bases, leaving 15 bases between the germline ends. Germline V lookup: CDR1 SEHNR, CDR2 FQNEAQ (reference sequence). CDR3 bases: TGTGCCAGCAGCCTGACCGACAGGATGACAGATACGCAGTATTTT. It translates to CASSLTDRMTDTQYF.

This clonotype was picked up a small number of times. The chain couples TRBV20-1 to TRBJ2-3, with 9 bases identical to TRBD2. There are 16 residues in the CDR3. Germline V lookup: CDR1 DFQATT, CDR2 SNEGSKA (reference sequence). With 3 bases clipped from V and 3 bases from J, the junction kept 10 bases outside the gene matches. As DNA, the CDR3 is TGCAGTGCTAGCCCCGTCGCGGGAGGGCCAACAGATACGCAGTATTTT. Its protein is CSASPVAGGPTDTQYF.

Only a few counts were recorded for this clonotype. The V call is TRBV5-1, the J call TRBJ2-1, with 8 bases that match TRBD2. V shed 0 bases, J shed 3 bases, and the junction held 5 bases outside the gene matches. The germline V gene encodes CDR1 SGHRS and CDR2 YFSETQ. There are 16 residues in the CDR3. For the CDR3, the DNA is TGCGCCAGCAGCTTGGCCCCTAGCGGGTACTACAATGAGCAGTTCTTC. Encoded protein: CASSLAPSGYYNEQFF.